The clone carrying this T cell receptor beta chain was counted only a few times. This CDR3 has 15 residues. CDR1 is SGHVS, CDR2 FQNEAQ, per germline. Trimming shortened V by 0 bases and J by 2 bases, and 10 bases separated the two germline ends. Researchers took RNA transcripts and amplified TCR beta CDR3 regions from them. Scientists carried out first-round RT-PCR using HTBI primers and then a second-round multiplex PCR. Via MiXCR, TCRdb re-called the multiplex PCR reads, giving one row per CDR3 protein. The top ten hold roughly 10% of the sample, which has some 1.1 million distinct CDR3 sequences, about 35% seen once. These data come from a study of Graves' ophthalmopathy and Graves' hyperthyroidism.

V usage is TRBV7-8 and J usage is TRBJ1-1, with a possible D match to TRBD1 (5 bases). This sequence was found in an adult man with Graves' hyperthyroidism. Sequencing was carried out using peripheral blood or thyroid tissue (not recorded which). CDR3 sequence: CASSLARDRNTEAFF. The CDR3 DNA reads TGTGCCAGCAGCTTAGCCAGGGACCGAAACACTGAAGCTTTCTTT.